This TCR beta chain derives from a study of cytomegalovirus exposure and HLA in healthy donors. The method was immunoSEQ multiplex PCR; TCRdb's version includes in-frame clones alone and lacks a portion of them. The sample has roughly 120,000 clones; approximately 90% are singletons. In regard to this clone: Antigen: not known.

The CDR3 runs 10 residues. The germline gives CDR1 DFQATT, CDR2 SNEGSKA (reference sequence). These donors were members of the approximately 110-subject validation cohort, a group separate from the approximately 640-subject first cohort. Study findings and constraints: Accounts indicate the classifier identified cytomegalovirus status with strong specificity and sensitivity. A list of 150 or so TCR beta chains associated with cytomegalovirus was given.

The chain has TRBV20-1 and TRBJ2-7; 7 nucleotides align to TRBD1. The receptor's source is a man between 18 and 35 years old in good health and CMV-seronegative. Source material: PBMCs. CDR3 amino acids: CSTRGYEQYF. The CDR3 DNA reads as TGCAGCACCAGGGGGTACGAGCAGTACTTC.